This T cell receptor (beta chain) was sequenced in a study of shared clonotypes between healthy human individuals. Germline CDR1 and CDR2: MDHEN and SYDVKM. The V and J ends lost 6 bases and 4 bases respectively, with 24 bases between them. The CDR3 spans 17 residues. The authors ran the assay at deep level. Once extracted for a subset, genomic DNA was divided evenly among several immunoSEQ plates. Data came from immunoSEQ multiplex PCR; TCRdb stores just in-frame clones and leaves some out. This sample has 2 million to 2.5 million clones, with about nine tenths found just once. Overall study findings and caveats: Large depth notwithstanding, sorted-subset sequencing proved incomplete by rarefaction. Enrolling few donors narrowed the genetic and exposure-history diversity that was represented.

As concerns this clone: Antigen specificity is unknown.

The V gene is TRBV28, the J gene TRBJ2-5, with D possibly matching TRBD1 (5 bases). The sample consisted of naive CD4+ T cells from PBMCs. Subset given: CD45RA+ positively selected. The receptor's source is a man between 18 and 29 years old in good health. Some clones in this sample may be carry-over from other donors' samples. The CDR3, as DNA: TGTGCCAGCAGCCTGTTTTATTACAAGGGGTTGCGAGAGACCCAGTACTTC. Protein: CASSLFYYKGLRETQYF. The full variable domain, with the rest looked up from reference TRBV28 and TRBJ2-5, is DVKVTQSSRYLVKRTGEKVFLECVQDMDHENMFWYRQDPGLGLRLIYFSYDVKMKEKGDIPEGYSVSREKKERFSLILESASTNQTSMYLCASSLFYYKGLRETQYFGPGTRLLVL.